Listed here are 8 T cell receptor beta chains from one sample, sequenced in a study of control samples from healthy donors and cancer patients. Generated by immunoSEQ multiplex PCR, the TCRdb table keeps only in-frame clones and is missing some. The table includes 390,000 or so clones, 90% detected once. What was sequenced was PBMCs. The receptors come from a man aged 40-55 years with head and neck cancer.

The chain couples TRBV3-1 (or the pseudogene TRBV3-2) to TRBJ2-1; TRBD2 matches at 12 bases. V lost 0 bases to trimming and J lost 8 bases; unmatched junction nucleotides: 5. CDR1 is LGHDT and CDR2 is YNNKEL in the germline V gene (reference sequence). The CDR3 sequence is 16 residues long. In nucleotides, the CDR3 is TGTGCCAGCAGCCAAGATCTGCTAGCGGGGGGGCATGAGCAGTTCTTC. It yields the protein CASSQDLLAGGHEQFF.

The genes are TRBV6-5 and TRBJ1-2, with D perhaps matching TRBD1 (5 bases). This CDR3 is 15 amino acids long. Germline loops: CDR1 MNHEY, CDR2 SVGAGI. Trimming removed 8 bases at V and 3 bases at J, with 19 bases between. The CDR3 here is CASAARGREDYGYTF. Here the CDR3 DNA reads TGTGCCAGCGCCGCTAGGGGCAGGGAGGACTATGGCTACACCTTC.

The chain uses TRBV28 and TRBJ1-3, with 11 bases aligning to TRBD1. The germline gives CDR1 MDHEN, CDR2 SYDVKM. Losses at the gene ends were 5 bases for V and 0 bases for J; bases not matched to a gene: 9. CDR3 length: 18 amino acids. The CDR3 protein is CASSPRPGTGGSGNTIYF. The CDR3 nucleotides are TGTGCCAGCAGTCCACGTCCCGGGACAGGGGGCTCTGGAAACACCATATATTTT.

There are a few counts of this clone. Here the CDR3 DNA reads TGCGCCAGCAGCGAGGCCCAGGGGGATACGCAGTATTTT. Translated, it gives CASSEAQGDTQYF. The genes are TRBV5-1 and TRBJ2-3, with a weak D call TRBD1 (6 bases). This CDR3 is built from 13 residues. V was pared by 4 bases and J by 6 bases, with 12 bases between. CDR1 and CDR2 (germline): SGHRS, YFSETQ.

A remark on this clone: At one end, the junction sequence differs from germline, possibly due to a read error. The V and J genes are TRBV28 and TRBJ1-2, with a weak D call TRBD1 (6 bases). The CDR3 runs 12 residues. Germline V gives CDR1 MDHEN, CDR2 SYDVKM. This CDR3 is CASSLWDRGEKF. The CDR3 bases are TGTGCCAGCAGTTTATGGGACAGAGGGGAGAAATTC.

The chain links TRBV6-5 to TRBJ2-1; weak D call: TRBD2 (6 bases). The CDR3 length is 15 residues. With 6 bases removed from V and 1 base from J, the gap between germline ends came to 13 bases. CDR1 MNHEY and CDR2 SVGAGI come from the germline V gene. CDR3 amino acids: CASSQEGSSYNEQFF. In nucleotides, the CDR3 is TGTGCCAGCAGCCAGGAGGGCAGTTCCTACAATGAGCAGTTCTTC.

V and J are TRBV11-2 and TRBJ2-7; possible D gene TRBD1, 5 bases. The V gene's germline CDR1 is SGHAT and CDR2 FQNNGV. The CDR3 is 12 amino acids. With 6 bases removed from V and 2 bases from J, the gap between germline ends came to 8 bases. The CDR3 sequence: CASSPDTYEQYF. For the CDR3, the DNA is TGTGCCAGCAGTCCGGACACCTACGAGCAGTACTTC.

The chain joins TRBV3-1 (or the pseudogene TRBV3-2) to TRBJ1-4, with D maybe TRBD1 (5 bases). Germline values: CDR1 LGHDT, CDR2 YNNKEL (reference sequence). V lost 1 base, J lost 13 bases, and 10 bases lay in between. The CDR3 has 12 amino acids. CDR3 in DNA: TGTGCCAGCAGCCAAGGGGACCGAAGACTGTTTTTT. Translated, it gives CASSQGDRRLFF.